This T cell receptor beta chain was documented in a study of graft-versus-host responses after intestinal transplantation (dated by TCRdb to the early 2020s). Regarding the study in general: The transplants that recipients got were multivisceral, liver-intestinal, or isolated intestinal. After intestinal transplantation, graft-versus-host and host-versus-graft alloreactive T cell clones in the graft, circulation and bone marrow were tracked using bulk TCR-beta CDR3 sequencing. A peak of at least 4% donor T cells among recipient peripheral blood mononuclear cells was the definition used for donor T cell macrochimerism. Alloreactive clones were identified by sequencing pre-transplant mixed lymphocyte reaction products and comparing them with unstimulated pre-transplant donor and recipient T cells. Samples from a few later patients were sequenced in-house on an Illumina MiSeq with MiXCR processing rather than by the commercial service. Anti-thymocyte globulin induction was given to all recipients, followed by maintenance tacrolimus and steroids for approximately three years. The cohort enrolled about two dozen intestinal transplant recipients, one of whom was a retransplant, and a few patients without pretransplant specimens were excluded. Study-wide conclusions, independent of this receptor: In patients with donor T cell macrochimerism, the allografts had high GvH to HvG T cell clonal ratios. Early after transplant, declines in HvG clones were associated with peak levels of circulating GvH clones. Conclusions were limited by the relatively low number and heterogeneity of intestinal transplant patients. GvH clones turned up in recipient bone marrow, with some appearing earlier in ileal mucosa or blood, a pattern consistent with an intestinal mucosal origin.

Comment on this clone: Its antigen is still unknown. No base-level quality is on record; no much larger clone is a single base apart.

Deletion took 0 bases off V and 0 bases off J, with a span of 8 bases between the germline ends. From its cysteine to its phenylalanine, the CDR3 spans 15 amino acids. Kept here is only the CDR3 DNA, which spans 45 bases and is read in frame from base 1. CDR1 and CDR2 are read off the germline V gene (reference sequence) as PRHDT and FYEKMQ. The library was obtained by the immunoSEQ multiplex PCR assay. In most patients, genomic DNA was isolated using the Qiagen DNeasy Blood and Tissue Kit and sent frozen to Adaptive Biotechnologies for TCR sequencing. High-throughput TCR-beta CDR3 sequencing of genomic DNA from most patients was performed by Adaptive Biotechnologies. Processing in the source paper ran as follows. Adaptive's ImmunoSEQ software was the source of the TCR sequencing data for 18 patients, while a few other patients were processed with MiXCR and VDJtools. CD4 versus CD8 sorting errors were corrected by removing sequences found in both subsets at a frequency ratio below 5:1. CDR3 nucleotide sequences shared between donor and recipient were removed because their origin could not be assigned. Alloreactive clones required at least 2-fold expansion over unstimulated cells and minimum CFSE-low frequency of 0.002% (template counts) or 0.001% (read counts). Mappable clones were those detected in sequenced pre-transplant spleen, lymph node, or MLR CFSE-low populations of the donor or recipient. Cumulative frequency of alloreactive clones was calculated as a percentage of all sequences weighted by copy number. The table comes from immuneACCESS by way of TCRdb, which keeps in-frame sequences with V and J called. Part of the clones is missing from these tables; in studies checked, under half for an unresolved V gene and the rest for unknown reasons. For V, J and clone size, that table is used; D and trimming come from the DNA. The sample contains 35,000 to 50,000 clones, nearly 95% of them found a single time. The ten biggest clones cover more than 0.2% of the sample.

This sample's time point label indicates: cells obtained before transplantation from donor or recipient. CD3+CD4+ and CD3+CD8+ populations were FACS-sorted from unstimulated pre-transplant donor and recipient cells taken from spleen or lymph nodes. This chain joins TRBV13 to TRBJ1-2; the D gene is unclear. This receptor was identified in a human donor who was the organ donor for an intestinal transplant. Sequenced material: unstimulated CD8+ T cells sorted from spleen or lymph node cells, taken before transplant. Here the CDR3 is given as CASSLGPTANYGYTF. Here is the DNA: TGTGCCAGCAGCTTAGGCCCCACAGCTAACTATGGCTACACCTTC.